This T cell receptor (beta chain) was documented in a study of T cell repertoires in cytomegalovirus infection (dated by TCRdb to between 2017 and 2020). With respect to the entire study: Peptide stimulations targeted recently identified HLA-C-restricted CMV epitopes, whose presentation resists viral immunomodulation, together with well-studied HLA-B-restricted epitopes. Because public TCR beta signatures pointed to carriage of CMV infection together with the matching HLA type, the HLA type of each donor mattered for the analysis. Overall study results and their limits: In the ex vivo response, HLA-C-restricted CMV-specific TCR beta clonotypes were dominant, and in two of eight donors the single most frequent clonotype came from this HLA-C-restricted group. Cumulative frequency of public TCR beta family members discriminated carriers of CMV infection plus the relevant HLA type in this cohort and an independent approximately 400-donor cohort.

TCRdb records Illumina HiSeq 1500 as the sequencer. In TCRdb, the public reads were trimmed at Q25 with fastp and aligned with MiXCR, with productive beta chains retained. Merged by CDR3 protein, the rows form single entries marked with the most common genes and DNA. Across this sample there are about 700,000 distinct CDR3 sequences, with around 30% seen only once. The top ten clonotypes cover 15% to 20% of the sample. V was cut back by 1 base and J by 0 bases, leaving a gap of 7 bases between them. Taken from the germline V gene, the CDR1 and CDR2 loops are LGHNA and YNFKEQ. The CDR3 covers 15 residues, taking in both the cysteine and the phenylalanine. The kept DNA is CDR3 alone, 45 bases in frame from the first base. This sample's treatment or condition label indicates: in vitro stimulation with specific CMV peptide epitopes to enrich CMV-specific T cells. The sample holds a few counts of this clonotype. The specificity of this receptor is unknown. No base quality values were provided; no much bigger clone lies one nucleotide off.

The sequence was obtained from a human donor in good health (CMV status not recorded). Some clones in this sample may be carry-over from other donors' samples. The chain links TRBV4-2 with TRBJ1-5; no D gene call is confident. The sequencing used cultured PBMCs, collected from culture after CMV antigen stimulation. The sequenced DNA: TGTGCCAGCAGCCAAGGTCTTCATAGCAATCAGCCCCAGCATTTT. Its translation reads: CASSQGLHSNQPQHF.